A single sample gave rise to the 27 T cell receptor beta chains below, sequenced in a study of CD8 T cells in Susac syndrome. Random hexamers primed reverse transcription of about 0.5 to 1 ug RNA. TCRdb recomputed calls from the immunoSEQ multiplex PCR reads with MiXCR, one row per CDR3 protein. The sample records under 150,000 distinct CDR3 sequences, approximately 90% being singletons. Specimen: CD8+ T cells from PBMCs. The receptors were gathered from a human donor with multiple sclerosis.

The J gene is TRBJ2-5, the V gene TRBV4-1; 8 nucleotides line up with TRBD1. Germline-derived CDR1 and CDR2 are MGHRA and YSYEKL. After removal of 4 bases from V and 1 base from J, the junction contained 5 bases not matched to a gene. The CDR3 spans 15 residues. The CDR3 region is CASSRVGQGQETQYF. The DNA for the CDR3 is TGCGCCAGCAGCCGCGTCGGACAGGGCCAAGAGACCCAGTACTTC.

The chain recombines TRBV9 with TRBJ2-7, with TRBD1 as a possible D gene (5 bases). Per the germline V gene, CDR1 is SGDLS and CDR2 is YYNGEE. Between the trimmed V and J ends, which lost 2 bases and 2 bases, there was a span of 8 bases. The CDR3 contains 13 residues. As DNA, the CDR3 is TGTGCCAGCAGCGTCACAGGAGCCTACGAGCAGTACTTC. Amino acid sequence: CASSVTGAYEQYF. The variable domain in full, with the rest retrieved from reference TRBV9 and TRBJ2-7, is DSGVTQTPKHLITATGQRVTLRCSPRSGDLSVYWYQQSLDQGLQFLIQYYNGEERAKGNILERFSAQQFPDLHSELNLSSLELGDSALYFCASSVTGAYEQYFGPGTRLTVT.

This chain joins TRBV30 and TRBJ2-7; possible D gene TRBD2, 6 bases. V was clipped by 1 base and J by 10 bases, with 14 bases between them. The CDR3 consists of 12 residues. Germline CDR1 is GTSNPN and CDR2 is SVGIG (reference sequence). The CDR3 protein is CAWSGQLRDQYF. As DNA, the CDR3 is TGTGCCTGGAGTGGACAGTTGCGGGACCAGTACTTC.

The chain uses TRBV5-8 and TRBJ1-2; TRBD1 agrees at 10 bases. Per the germline V gene, CDR1 is SGHTS and CDR2 is YDEGEE. With 5 bases clipped from V and 0 bases from J, the junction kept 4 bases outside the gene matches. CDR3 length: 15 amino acids. Written as DNA, the CDR3 is TGTGCCAGCAGTTCCGACAGGGGGCCTAACTATGGCTACACCTTC. This codes for CASSSDRGPNYGYTF. Combining the CDR3 with reference TRBV5-8 and TRBJ1-2 gives the whole variable domain EAGVTQSPTHLIKTRGQQATLRCSPISGHTSVYWYQQALGLGLQFLLWYDEGEERNRGNFPPRFSGRQFPNYSSELNVNALELEDSALYLCASSSDRGPNYGYTFGSGTRLTVV.

CDR3: CASSRPGGYEQYF. The CDR3 region has the DNA TGTGCCAGCAGCCGACCGGGGGGCTACGAGCAGTACTTC. This chain links TRBV7-9 with TRBJ2-7; TRBD2 aligns across 7 bases. V trimming: 5 bases; J trimming: 3 bases; junction bases outside the gene matches: 4. Germline CDR1 SEHNR, CDR2 FQNEAQ (reference sequence). The CDR3 sequence is 13 residues long.

This clonotype was recorded only once. This chain links TRBV7-2 with TRBJ1-1; unclear D gene. The CDR3 extends over 13 amino acids. Germline-derived CDR1 and CDR2 are SGHTA and FQGNSA. Deletions cut 2 bases from V and 5 bases from J, with 9 bases between. The DNA of the CDR3 is TGTGCCAGCAGCTTACGGTTCAGGACTGAAGCTTTCTTT. It translates to CASSLRFRTEAFF.

This chain links TRBV6-5 with TRBJ1-2, with D unresolved. Germline assignment: CDR1 MNHEY and CDR2 SVGAGI. The CDR3 length is 13 residues. V was cut by 0 bases and J by 8 bases, with 10 bases left in between. CDR3 amino acids: CASSYSAEGGYTF. Written as DNA, the CDR3 is TGTGCCAGCAGTTACTCGGCCGAGGGCGGCTACACCTTC.

This chain connects TRBV20-1 to TRBJ2-1, with D possibly being TRBD1 or TRBD2 (5 bases each). Germline V gives CDR1 DFQATT, CDR2 SNEGSKA (reference sequence). V was shortened by 4 bases and J by 8 bases, with 18 bases between the two germline ends. CDR3 length: 14 amino acids. CDR3: CSATGRLGSDEQFF. The CDR3, as DNA: TGCAGTGCTACGGGACGCCTGGGTAGCGATGAGCAGTTCTTC.

The V call is TRBV6-5, the J call TRBJ1-2; 9 nucleotides agree with TRBD1. The junction had 3 bases not matched to a gene; V was cut back by 8 bases and J by 2 bases. This CDR3 is built from 13 residues. Germline CDR1 is MNHEY and CDR2 is SVGAGI. CDR3 nucleotides: TGTGCCAGCGGTGACAGGGGGAACTATGGCTACACCTTC. Translated: CASGDRGNYGYTF.

V usage is TRBV3-1 and J usage is TRBJ2-2; possibly TRBD2 for D (6 bases). Germline V lookup: CDR1 LGHDT, CDR2 YNNKEL (reference sequence). Trimming left V 0 bases short and J 5 bases short, with 16 bases between. The CDR3 has 17 residues. CDR3 amino acids: CASSQDRLLEGTGELFF. The CDR3 DNA is TGTGCCAGCAGCCAAGACCGGTTATTGGAGGGAACCGGGGAGCTGTTTTTT.

Details on this clonotype: One end of the junction fails to match germline, which may point to a read error. The V gene is TRBV7-6, the J gene TRBJ2-1; D unresolved. Germline V gene lookup returns CDR1 SGHVS and CDR2 FNYEAQ. CDR3 length: 19 residues. CDR3 sequence reads: CASSLFFTRERSSHNEQFF. The CDR3 DNA sequence: TGTGCCAGCAGCTTATTTTTTACAAGAGAACGGTCCTCCCACAATGAGCAGTTCTTC. The full variable domain, rest sourced from reference TRBV7-6 and TRBJ2-1, is GAGVSQSPRYKVTKRGQDVALRCDPISGHVSLYWYRQALGQGPEFLTYFNYEAQQDKSGLPNDRFSAERPEGSISTLTIQRTEQRDSAMYRCASSLFFTRERSSHNEQFFGPGTRLTVL.

The J gene is TRBJ2-7, the V gene TRBV7-2; 8 bases are a match to TRBD1. The junction had 1 base not matched to a gene; V was cut back by 2 bases and J by 4 bases. Germline CDR1 is SGHTA and CDR2 is FQGNSA. CDR3 length: 13 amino acids. The DNA for the CDR3 is TGTGCCAGCAGCTTAAGACAGGGGTACGAGCAGTACTTC. Its protein product is CASSLRQGYEQYF.

The chain has TRBV3-1 and TRBJ2-3, with TRBD2 matching 8 bases. Germline assignment: CDR1 LGHDT and CDR2 YNNKEL (reference sequence). The CDR3 runs 18 residues. The V and J ends lost 0 bases and 6 bases, in that order; junction bases with no gene match: 14. CDR3 amino acids: CASSQDQVQRELVDTQYF. As DNA, the CDR3 is TGTGCCAGCAGCCAAGATCAGGTGCAGCGGGAGTTGGTGGATACGCAGTATTTT.

This clonotype has more than one count but fewer than ten. The J gene is TRBJ2-7, the V gene TRBV29-1; D is perhaps TRBD2 (5 bases). Looked up from germline, CDR1 is SQVTM and CDR2 is ANQGSEA. Trimming took 2 bases from V and 0 from J, leaving 8 bases between them. The length of the CDR3 is 13 residues. Here the CDR3 reads CSVEIRDSYEQYF. The CDR3 region has the DNA TGCAGCGTTGAAATACGGGACTCCTACGAGCAGTACTTC.

The rearrangement joins TRBV29-1 to TRBJ2-7, with D perhaps TRBD1 or TRBD2 (6 bases each). The CDR3 loop spans 13 amino acids. Germline V gene lookup returns CDR1 SQVTM and CDR2 ANQGSEA. Trimming left V 6 bases short and J 2 bases short, with 14 bases between. CDR3 nucleotide sequence: TGCAGCGTGGGGGGCGGAGAGACCTACGAGCAGTACTTC. Translating gives CSVGGGETYEQYF.

The rearrangement uses TRBV6-2 or TRBV6-3 and TRBJ2-7, with 8 bases lining up with TRBD1. Germline lookup yields CDR1 MNHEY and CDR2 SVGEGT. V lost 6 bases and J lost 7; bases outside the gene matches: 14. CDR3 length equals 15 residues. The CDR3 protein is CASSDPPGQVREQYF. Written as DNA, the CDR3 is TGTGCCAGCAGCGATCCACCGGGACAGGTGAGAGAGCAGTACTTC.

This chain uses TRBV7-9 with TRBJ1-1, with D unresolved. The CDR3 totals 12 residues. V lost 6 bases to trimming and J lost 4 bases, with 9 bases between them. CDR1 SEHNR and CDR2 FQNEAQ come from the germline V gene (reference sequence). The DNA of the CDR3 is TGTGCCAGCAGTTCGGCCCTCACTGAAGCTTTCTTT. Translation: CASSSALTEAFF.

This rearrangement joins TRBV29-1 to TRBJ1-2; D is ambiguous. This CDR3 has 14 amino acids. Germline CDR1 reads SQVTM; CDR2 reads ANQGSEA. V was clipped by 1 base and J by 5 bases, with 14 bases between them. The CDR3 protein is CSVEAPDALYGYTF. CDR3 in DNA: TGCAGCGTTGAAGCTCCGGACGCTTTATATGGCTACACCTTC.

The chain links TRBV2 to TRBJ2-1; maybe TRBD1 (5 bases). The V gene's germline CDR1 is SNHLY and CDR2 FYNNEI. Deletions cut 8 bases from V and 4 bases from J, with 9 bases between. The CDR3 is made up of 12 amino acids. The CDR3 region is CASVTGYNEQFF. CDR3 nucleotides: TGTGCCAGCGTTACAGGATACAATGAGCAGTTCTTC.

The CDR3 protein is CASSPLGSEQFF. In nucleotides, the CDR3 is TGTGCCAGCAGCCCGTTGGGCAGCGAGCAGTTCTTC. The chain employs TRBV14 and TRBJ2-1; D is unclear. Germline assignment: CDR1 SGHDN and CDR2 FVKESK. Trimming left V 4 bases short and J 10 bases short, with 11 bases between. The CDR3 loop spans 12 amino acids.

This sequence joins TRBV7-9 and TRBJ2-7, with D perhaps matching TRBD1 or TRBD2 (5 bases each). Germline CDR1 SEHNR, CDR2 FQNEAQ (reference sequence). The CDR3 spans 14 residues. Trimming removed 6 bases from V and 2 bases from J, with 14 bases in between. CDR3 sequence reads: CASSSGTGPYEQYF. The CDR3 DNA follows: TGTGCCAGCAGTTCCGGGACGGGTCCCTACGAGCAGTACTTC.

This clonotype appeared a single time. CDR3 residues: CATSTGMGNQPQHF. CDR3 bases: TGTGCCACCTCGACAGGGATGGGCAATCAGCCCCAGCATTTT. V and J are TRBV15 and TRBJ1-5; 7 nucleotides line up with TRBD1. The germline V gene encodes CDR1 LNHNV and CDR2 YYDKDF (reference sequence). Trimming took 8 bases from V and 2 from J; bases not matched to a gene: 6. This CDR3 is built from 14 residues.

The chain uses TRBV9 and TRBJ2-1; D may be TRBD2 (6 bases). The V end was cut by 0 bases, the J end by 7 bases, with 11 bases between. The germline gives CDR1 SGDLS, CDR2 YYNGEE. This CDR3 is built from 14 residues. The CDR3 DNA follows: TGTGCCAGCAGCGTAGCTAGCGACCAAAATGAGCAGTTCTTC. Translating it yields CASSVASDQNEQFF.

The chain couples TRBV4-3 to TRBJ1-5, with unresolved D. From germline, CDR1 is LGHNA and CDR2 YSLEER. V shed 0 bases and J shed 3 bases, with 9 bases lying between them. The CDR3 totals 15 residues. As DNA, the CDR3 is TGCGCCAGCAGCCAAGATAGGTGGGTCAATCAGCCCCAGCATTTT. It specifies CASSQDRWVNQPQHF.

The rearrangement links TRBV15 to TRBJ2-3, with TRBD1 as a possible D gene (5 bases). This CDR3 comprises 14 residues. Trimming shortened V by 7 bases and J by 4 bases, and 15 bases separated the two germline ends. Germline CDR1 and CDR2: LNHNV and YYDKDF (reference sequence). The chain's CDR3 is CATTIRGSSDTQYF. CDR3 DNA: TGTGCCACCACCATAAGGGGTTCCTCAGATACGCAGTATTTT.

The J gene is TRBJ2-7, the V gene TRBV27; either TRBD1 or TRBD2 may supply D (5 bases each). Germline CDR1 and CDR2: MNHEY and SMNVEV (reference sequence). The CDR3 is 15 amino acids. Trimming stripped 3 bases from V and 0 bases from J, with 12 bases between. The CDR3 region is CASSFGAMGSYEQYF. CDR3 DNA: TGTGCCAGCAGTTTCGGGGCGATGGGCTCCTACGAGCAGTACTTC.

V is TRBV12-5 and J is TRBJ1-6; D is unresolved. In germline, CDR1 is LGHNT, CDR2 FRNRAP. The CDR3 is 14 residues long. Trimming removed 1 base at V and 10 bases at J, with 11 bases between. Here the CDR3 reads CASGLGNGESPLHF. The CDR3, as DNA: TGTGCTAGTGGTTTGGGCAACGGAGAATCACCCCTCCACTTT.